Reported below is one TCR beta chain. It lacks a known antigen. It has no much larger one-base neighbor in the sample; base qualities were not kept. The source of the sample is a study of cytomegalovirus exposure and HLA in healthy donors (dated by TCRdb to about 2017). The study in broad terms: An earlier analysis of more than 550 of the donors reported 276 Gb of sequence data and some 110 million unique TCR beta sequences obtained from roughly 170 million T cells. Approximately 300 gigabases of sequencing data and around 85 million unique TCR sequences made up an early release that covered several hundred HLA-typed donors. Of the 300 to 450 genotyped donors, approximately 82% fell in the genetic ancestry cluster associated with self-reported Caucasian donors. The study was designed to test whether signatures of past pathogen exposure could be identified by cataloging public T cell receptors. Using immunosequencing, the study profiled T cell repertoires from around 670 subjects and related those repertoires to cytomegalovirus serostatus. Besides the first cohort of approximately 670 subjects, a separate validation cohort made up of 120 different subjects was used. To predict cytomegalovirus infection status, the study combined high-throughput TCR immunosequencing, statistical association of individual TCRs with disease status, and machine learning. In a later analysis, previously published TCR beta repertoires from 666 donors were re-analyzed and high-resolution HLA genotyping was added so that TCR occurrence patterns could be studied. In the later analysis, no new phenotypic data were used to find candidate immune exposures; instead, reliance was placed on TCR beta sequences and their occurrence across donors. In an earlier analysis of about 590 of the donors, high-throughput TCR beta sequencing was used to judge whether each TCR beta V gene segment behaved as functional or pseudogenic. Alongside the repertoire data, information on donor age, sex, ethnicity and CMV serostatus was compiled. In a later genetic analysis, genome-wide SNP genotypes for about 55% of the 666 donors were used, and that subset was treated as a discovery cohort. All discovery cohort repertoires had been generated using a single sequencing platform. HLA typing included class I and class II loci at four-digit resolution. Typing coverage differed by locus: A, B, C, DRB1 and DQB1 were typed in about 620-640 donors, DQA1 in about 560, DPA1 in around 600, and DPB1 in 472. Because of strong linkage in the cohort, five DR-DQ haplotypes were treated as single units for association and clustering. Across some 400 genotyped donors of the cohort, an average of approximately 240,000 unique TCR beta nucleotide sequences per donor were sequenced, and around 19% of those sequences were non-productive. The paper's findings and limits, for the study overall: Assigning TCR associations to individual alleles was difficult when HLA alleles, especially DR and DQ, strongly co-occurred. In this cohort, only TCR beta chains were sequenced, and detectable features were limited by the absence of alpha or paired-chain data. Three of the identified cytomegalovirus-associated TCR beta chains were confirmed in vitro to be specific for cytomegalovirus antigens. CMV serostatus was the only immune exposure information available for the cohort. A cluster of highly shared sequence variants was judged likely to represent a technical artifact of the sequencing pipeline. V-gene and J-gene trimming of TCR beta chains was associated with a missense DCLRE1C variant in a later genetic analysis, and the association was replicated in an independent cohort. Compared with the 666-donor mean, donors in an Asian-associated ancestry cluster had fewer N-insertions in productive TCRs, according to a later genetic analysis. Some IMGT-functional V segments, including TRBV6-2 and TRBV6-3, could not be distinguished by the 87-base-pair reads and were therefore excluded. At a false discovery rate of 0.05, a later analysis linked around 17,000 TCR beta sequences to specific HLA alleles. An earlier analysis of 450 to 750 of the donors showed that most TCR beta V segments appeared in productive rearrangements either about 90% or about 30% of the time, which broadly matched IMGT annotations. The classifier was reported to diagnose cytomegalovirus status with high specificity and sensitivity in both the original and validation cohorts. In a later analysis, HLA-associated TCR beta chains were found to be more clonally expanded and to have lower generation probabilities than equally common non-associated chains. It was suggested by the authors that the approach could potentially be generalized to other disease states and immunological phenotypes. A later analysis reported that several top co-occurrence clusters appeared linked to parvovirus B19, influenza, CMV and Epstein-Barr virus. A further reported finding was that TCR beta sequences accurately predicted the HLA-A and HLA-B alleles for most subjects in the first cohort. Over 15 rarely observed V segments, including chromosome 9 orphons, were excluded from the earlier analysis of almost 600 of the donors because counts were too low. Roughly uniform sequencing depth across donors was assumed in presence/absence analyses, although this assumption may not hold. In a later analysis, the rate of TCR association differed among HLA loci, with DRB1 alleles having the most associated TCRs and HLA-C alleles having the fewest. Most TCR sequences were observed very rarely across donors, whereas some public TCRs were present in many individuals. HLA typing was unavailable for some donors at each locus, so association tests used only the typed subset. A total of 150 to 200 TCR beta chains were listed by the study as associated with cytomegalovirus. Linkage disequilibrium might explain the correlated functional status among segregating V segments, but an unknown experimental factor could not be excluded. Most CMV-associated TCR beta chains appeared to be HLA-restricted in a later analysis, and the HLA associations seemed to be driven largely by CMV exposure.

The cohort consisted of more than 650 healthy bone marrow donors. At the time of sampling, all cohort members were nominally healthy, though unrecorded immune exposures were likely present. The donor tested CMV seropositive and was one of the 289 seropositive cohort members. Every donor gave a peripheral blood sample, and the peripheral blood mononuclear cells from that sample were used for TCR beta sequencing. Genomic DNA extraction from the blood cell samples was performed with the Qiagen DNeasy Blood Extraction Kit. Library generation was performed with the immunoSEQ multiplex PCR assay. A mixture of 60 forward primers for TCR Vbeta segments and 13 reverse primers for TCR Jbeta segments was used in the multiplex PCR. A multiplex PCR assay on genomic DNA amplified the CDR3 region of rearranged TCR beta genes. The Illumina HiSeq System was used to sequence the amplified TCR beta libraries as 87-base-pair reads. The source study handled its data this way. In a later analysis, roughly 80 million unique TCR beta chains were counted across the roughly 610 repertoires, and roughly 11 million of these chains were shared by at least two donors. Raw reads were error-corrected and collapsed into unique sequences by a nearest-neighbor algorithm in which closely related sequences were merged to remove PCR and sequencing errors. To assign V, D and J gene segments, CDR3 sequences were aligned to IMGT reference sequences. For a sequence to be retained, a match of at least six nucleotides to both a V gene segment and a J gene segment was required. A rearrangement counted as productive if the CDR3 had no stop codons and remained in frame with V and J, and every other rearrangement counted as non-productive. Following IMGT convention, CDR3 was defined as the stretch from the second conserved V-encoded cysteine up to the conserved J-encoded phenylalanine. The earlier analysis of about 530 of the donors excluded any sequence lacking an unambiguous match to a single V gene segment. In an earlier analysis of 587 of the donors, a V segment was called functional when productive rearrangements were above 56.7%, and segregating when the standard deviation between donors exceeded 5%. A statistical classification framework was built to diagnose cytomegalovirus status from the catalog of TCR beta chain sequences. A later analysis assigned V and J genes by comparing TCR nucleotide sequences with IMGT/GENE-DB human TR gene sequences. The TCRdist pipeline was used in a later analysis to assign CDR3 sequences and most-parsimonious VDJ recombination scenarios. In a later analysis, every TCR beta chain was defined by the combination of its CDR3 amino acid sequence and its V-gene family, and reads without a unique V-gene family were dropped. As a way to deal with suspected cross-contamination and a sequencing artifact, a later analysis dropped over 550 nucleotide sequences that were highly shared and had low generation probability. A later analysis calculated a clonal expansion index for each public chain from normalized within-repertoire ranks of inferred template counts. In a later analysis, generation probabilities were computed using a VDJ recombination model fitted to out-of-frame rearrangements, and the results were checked against IGoR. In a later analysis, hypergeometric tests were used to score TCR-TCR, TCR-HLA and TCR-CMV co-occurrence, with a repertoire-size bias correction applied to TCR pairs. A later analysis estimated false discovery rates by permuting HLA or CMV assignments 20 times. A later analysis grouped co-occurring TCRs with DBSCAN, adding TCRdist sequence similarity when clustering within HLA-allele-positive subsets. Repertoires with fewer than 30,000 or more than 120,000 public chains were left out of co-occurrence clustering, as were five repertoires with anomalous nucleotide sharing. Here the immuneACCESS table is served through TCRdb, limited to in-frame sequences with V and J called. Missing clones are a known gap in these copies; in checked studies unresolved V genes cover under half, and the rest lacks a known reason. The DNA was the basis for D and trimming; V, J and clone size are from that table. This sample comprises 150,000 to 200,000 clones, approximately 85% of them detected only once. About 2.1% of the sample is held by the ten biggest clonotypes.

Trimming removed 3 bases from V and 5 bases from J, leaving 17 bases between the germline ends. Taken from the germline V gene, the CDR1 and CDR2 loops are SGDLS and YYNGEE. The CDR3 numbers 16 residues from cysteine through phenylalanine. Just CDR3 DNA is preserved here, 48 bases in frame from base 1. This TCR derives from a man aged 18 to 29 in good health and CMV-seropositive. Sequencing was carried out using PBMCs. The chain uses TRBV9 and TRBJ2-2; a weak D assignment points to TRBD2 (6 bases agree). The CDR3 protein sequence reads: CASSGAGWGGTGELFF. The DNA sequence is given as TGTGCCAGCAGCGGGGCGGGTTGGGGAGGAACCGGGGAGCTGTTTTTT.